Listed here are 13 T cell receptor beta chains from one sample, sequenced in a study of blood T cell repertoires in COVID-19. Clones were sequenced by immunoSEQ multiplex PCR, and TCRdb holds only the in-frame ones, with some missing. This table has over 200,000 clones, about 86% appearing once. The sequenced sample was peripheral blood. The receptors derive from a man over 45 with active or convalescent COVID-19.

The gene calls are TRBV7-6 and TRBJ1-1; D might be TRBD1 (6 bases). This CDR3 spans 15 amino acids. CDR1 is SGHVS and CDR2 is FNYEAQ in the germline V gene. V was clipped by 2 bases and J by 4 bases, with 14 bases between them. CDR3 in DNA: TGTGCCAGCAGCTTAAATGGGGCGGGGGCCACTGAAGCTTTCTTT. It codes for CASSLNGAGATEAFF. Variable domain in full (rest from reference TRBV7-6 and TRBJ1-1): GAGVSQSPRYKVTKRGQDVALRCDPISGHVSLYWYRQALGQGPEFLTYFNYEAQQDKSGLPNDRFSAERPEGSISTLTIQRTEQRDSAMYRCASSLNGAGATEAFFGQGTRLTVV.

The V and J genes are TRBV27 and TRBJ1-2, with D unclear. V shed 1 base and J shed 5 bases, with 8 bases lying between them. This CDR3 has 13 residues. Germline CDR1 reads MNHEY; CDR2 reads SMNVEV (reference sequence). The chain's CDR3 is CASSLYSEYGYTF. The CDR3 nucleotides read TGTGCCAGCAGTTTATATTCAGAATATGGCTACACCTTC.

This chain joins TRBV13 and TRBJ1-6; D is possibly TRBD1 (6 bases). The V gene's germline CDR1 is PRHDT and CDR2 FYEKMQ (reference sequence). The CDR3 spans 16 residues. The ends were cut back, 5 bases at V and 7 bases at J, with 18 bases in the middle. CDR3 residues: CASSVTPGQSNSPLHF. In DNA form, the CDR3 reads TGTGCCAGCAGCGTCACCCCCGGACAGAGCAATTCACCCCTCCACTTT.

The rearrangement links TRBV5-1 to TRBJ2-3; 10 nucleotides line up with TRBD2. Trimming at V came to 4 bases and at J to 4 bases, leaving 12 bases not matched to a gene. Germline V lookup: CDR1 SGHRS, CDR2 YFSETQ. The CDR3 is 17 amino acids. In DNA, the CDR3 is TGCGCCAGCAGCCCACGGACGTCTAGCGGGGGCTCAGATACGCAGTATTTT. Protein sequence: CASSPRTSSGGSDTQYF. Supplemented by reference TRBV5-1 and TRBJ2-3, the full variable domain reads KAGVTQTPRYLIKTRGQQVTLSCSPISGHRSVSWYQQTPGQGLQFLFEYFSETQRNKGNFPGRFSGRQFSNSRSEMNVSTLELGDSALYLCASSPRTSSGGSDTQYFGPGTRLTVL.

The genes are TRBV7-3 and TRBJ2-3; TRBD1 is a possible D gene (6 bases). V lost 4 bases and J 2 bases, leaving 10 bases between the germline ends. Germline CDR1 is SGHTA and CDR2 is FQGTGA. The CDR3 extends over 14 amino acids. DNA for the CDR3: TGTGCCAGCAGCTCAGACAGGTACACAGATACGCAGTATTTT. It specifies CASSSDRYTDTQYF.

The CDR3 loop is CASSLGVGSPLHF. Written as DNA, the CDR3 is TGTGCCAGCAGCCTCGGGGTCGGTTCACCCCTCCACTTT. The chain joins TRBV5-6 to TRBJ1-6; D remains ambiguous. V lost 4 bases, J lost 9 bases, and 11 bases lay in between. Germline loops: CDR1 SGHDT, CDR2 YYEEEE. CDR3 length equals 13 residues.

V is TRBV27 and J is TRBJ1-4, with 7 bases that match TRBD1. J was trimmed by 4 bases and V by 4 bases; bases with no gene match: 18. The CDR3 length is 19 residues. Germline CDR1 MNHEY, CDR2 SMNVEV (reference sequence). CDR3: CASSSPDPPDRRFNEKLFF. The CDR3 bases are TGTGCCAGCAGTTCTCCTGACCCACCGGACAGGCGATTTAATGAAAAACTGTTTTTT.

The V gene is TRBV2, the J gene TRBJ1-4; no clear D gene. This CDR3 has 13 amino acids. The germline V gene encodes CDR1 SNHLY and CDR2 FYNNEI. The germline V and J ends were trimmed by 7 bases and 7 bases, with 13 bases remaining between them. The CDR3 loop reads CASKRFGVEKLFF. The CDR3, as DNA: TGTGCCAGCAAAAGATTCGGGGTTGAAAAACTGTTTTTT.

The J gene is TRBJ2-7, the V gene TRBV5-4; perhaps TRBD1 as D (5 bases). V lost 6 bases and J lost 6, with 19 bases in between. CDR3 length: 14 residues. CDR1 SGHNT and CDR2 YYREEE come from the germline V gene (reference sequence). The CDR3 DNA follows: TGTGCCAGCAAACGGAGTCCCAGGGATGGCGAGCAGTACTTC. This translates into CASKRSPRDGEQYF.

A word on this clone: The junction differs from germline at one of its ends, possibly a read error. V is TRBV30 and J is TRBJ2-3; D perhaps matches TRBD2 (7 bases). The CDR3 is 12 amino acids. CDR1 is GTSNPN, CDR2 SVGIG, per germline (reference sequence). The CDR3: CAWSIGGATQGF. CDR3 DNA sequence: TGTGCCTGGAGTATTGGGGGGGCCACCCAGGGTTTT.

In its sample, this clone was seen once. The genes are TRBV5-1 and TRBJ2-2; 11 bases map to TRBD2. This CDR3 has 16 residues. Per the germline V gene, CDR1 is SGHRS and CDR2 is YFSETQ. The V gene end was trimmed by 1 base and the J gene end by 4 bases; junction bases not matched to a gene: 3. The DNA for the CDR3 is TGCGCCAGCAGCTTGACTAGCGGGGGATTCACCGGGGAGCTGTTTTTT. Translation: CASSLTSGGFTGELFF.

The CDR3 reads CASSFRSGVPGEQYF. The CDR3 nucleotides read TGCGCCAGCAGCTTCCGAAGCGGGGTACCGGGCGAGCAGTACTTC. The chain combines TRBV5-1 with TRBJ2-7, with TRBD2 matching over 7 bases. Losses at the gene ends were 2 bases for V and 6 bases for J; bases not matched to a gene: 11. CDR3 size: 15 residues. Germline V gene lookup returns CDR1 SGHRS and CDR2 YFSETQ. Variable domain in full (rest from reference TRBV5-1 and TRBJ2-7): KAGVTQTPRYLIKTRGQQVTLSCSPISGHRSVSWYQQTPGQGLQFLFEYFSETQRNKGNFPGRFSGRQFSNSRSEMNVSTLELGDSALYLCASSFRSGVPGEQYFGPGTRLTVT.

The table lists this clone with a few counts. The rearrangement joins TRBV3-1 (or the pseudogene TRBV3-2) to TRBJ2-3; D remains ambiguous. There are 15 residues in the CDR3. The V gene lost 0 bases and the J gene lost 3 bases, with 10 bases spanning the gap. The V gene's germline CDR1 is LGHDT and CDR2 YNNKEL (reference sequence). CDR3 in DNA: TGTGCCAGCAGCCAAGATCCCCATTTTACAGATACGCAGTATTTT. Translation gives CASSQDPHFTDTQYF.